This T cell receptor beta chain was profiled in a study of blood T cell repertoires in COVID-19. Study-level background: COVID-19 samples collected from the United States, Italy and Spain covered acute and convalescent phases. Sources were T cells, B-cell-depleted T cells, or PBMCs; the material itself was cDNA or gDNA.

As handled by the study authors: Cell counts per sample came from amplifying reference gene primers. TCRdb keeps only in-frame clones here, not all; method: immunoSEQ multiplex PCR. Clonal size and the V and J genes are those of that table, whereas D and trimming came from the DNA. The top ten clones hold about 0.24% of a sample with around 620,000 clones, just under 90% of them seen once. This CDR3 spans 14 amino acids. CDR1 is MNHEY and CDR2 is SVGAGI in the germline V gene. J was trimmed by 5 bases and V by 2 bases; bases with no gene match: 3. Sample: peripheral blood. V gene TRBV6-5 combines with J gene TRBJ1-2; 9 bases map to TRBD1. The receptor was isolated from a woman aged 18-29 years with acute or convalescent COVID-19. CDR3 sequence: CASSYGDREYGYTF. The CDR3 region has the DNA TGTGCCAGCAGTTACGGGGACAGGGAATATGGCTACACCTTC.